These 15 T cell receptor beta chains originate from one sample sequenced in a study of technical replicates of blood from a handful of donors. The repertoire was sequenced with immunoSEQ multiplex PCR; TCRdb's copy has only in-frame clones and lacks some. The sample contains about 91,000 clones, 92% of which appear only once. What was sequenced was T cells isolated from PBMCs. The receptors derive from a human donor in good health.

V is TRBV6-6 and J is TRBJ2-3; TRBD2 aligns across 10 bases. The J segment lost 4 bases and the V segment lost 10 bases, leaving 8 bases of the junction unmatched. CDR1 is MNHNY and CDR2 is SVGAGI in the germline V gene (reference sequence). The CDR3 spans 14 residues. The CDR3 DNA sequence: TGTGCCATCAAAGCGGGGGGGCCCTCAGATACGCAGTATTTT. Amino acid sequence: CAIKAGGPSDTQYF.

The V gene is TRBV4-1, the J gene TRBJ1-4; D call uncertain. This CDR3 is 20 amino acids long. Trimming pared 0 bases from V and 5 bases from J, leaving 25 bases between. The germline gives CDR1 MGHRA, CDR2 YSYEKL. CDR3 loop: CASSQDSPAYGGPDNEKLFF. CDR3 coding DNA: TGCGCCAGCAGCCAAGATTCACCGGCCTATGGCGGGCCAGACAATGAAAAACTGTTTTTT.

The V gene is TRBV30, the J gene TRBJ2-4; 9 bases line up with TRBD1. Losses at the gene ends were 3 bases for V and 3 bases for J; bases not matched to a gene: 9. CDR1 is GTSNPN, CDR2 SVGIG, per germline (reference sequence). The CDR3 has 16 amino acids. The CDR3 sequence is CAWRVERDRDKNIQYF. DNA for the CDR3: TGTGCCTGGAGAGTCGAACGGGACAGGGACAAAAACATTCAGTACTTC.

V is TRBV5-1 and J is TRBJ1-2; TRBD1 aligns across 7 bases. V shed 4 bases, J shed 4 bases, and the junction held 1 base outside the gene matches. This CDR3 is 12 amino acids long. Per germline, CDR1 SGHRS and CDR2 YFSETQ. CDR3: CASSPGGYGYTF. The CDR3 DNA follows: TGCGCCAGCAGCCCAGGGGGCTATGGCTACACCTTC.

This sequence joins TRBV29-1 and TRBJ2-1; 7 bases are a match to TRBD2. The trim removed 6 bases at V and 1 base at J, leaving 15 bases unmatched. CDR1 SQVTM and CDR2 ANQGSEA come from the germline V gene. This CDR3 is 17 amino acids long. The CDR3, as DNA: TGCAGCGTGGCGGGGGTCGCAGGAGGGAATTCCTACAATGAGCAGTTCTTC. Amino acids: CSVAGVAGGNSYNEQFF.

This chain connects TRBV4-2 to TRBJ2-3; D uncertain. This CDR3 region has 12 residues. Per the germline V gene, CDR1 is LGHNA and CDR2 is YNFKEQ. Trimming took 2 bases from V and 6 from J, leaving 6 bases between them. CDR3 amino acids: CASSQSMDTQYF. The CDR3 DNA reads TGTGCCAGCAGCCAAAGCATGGATACGCAGTATTTT.

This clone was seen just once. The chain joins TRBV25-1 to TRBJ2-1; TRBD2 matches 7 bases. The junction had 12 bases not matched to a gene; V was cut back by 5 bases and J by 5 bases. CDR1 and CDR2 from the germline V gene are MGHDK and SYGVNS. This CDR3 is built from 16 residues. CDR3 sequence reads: CASSPSSLADDNEQFF. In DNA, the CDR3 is TGTGCCAGCAGTCCCTCGTCGCTAGCGGACGACAATGAGCAGTTCTTC.

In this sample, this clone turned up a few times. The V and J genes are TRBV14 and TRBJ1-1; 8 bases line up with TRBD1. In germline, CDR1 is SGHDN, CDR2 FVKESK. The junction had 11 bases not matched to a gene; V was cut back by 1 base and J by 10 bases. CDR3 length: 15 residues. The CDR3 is CASSQAYQDRVRAFF. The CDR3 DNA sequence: TGTGCCAGCAGCCAAGCTTACCAGGACAGGGTTAGAGCTTTCTTT.

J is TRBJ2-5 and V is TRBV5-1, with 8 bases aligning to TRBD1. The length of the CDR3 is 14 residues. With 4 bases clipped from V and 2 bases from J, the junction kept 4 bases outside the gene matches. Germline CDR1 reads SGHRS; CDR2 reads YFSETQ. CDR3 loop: CASSDGQGQETQYF. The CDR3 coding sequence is TGCGCCAGCAGCGATGGACAGGGACAAGAGACCCAGTACTTC. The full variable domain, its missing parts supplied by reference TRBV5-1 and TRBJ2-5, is KAGVTQTPRYLIKTRGQQVTLSCSPISGHRSVSWYQQTPGQGLQFLFEYFSETQRNKGNFPGRFSGRQFSNSRSEMNVSTLELGDSALYLCASSDGQGQETQYFGPGTRLLVL.

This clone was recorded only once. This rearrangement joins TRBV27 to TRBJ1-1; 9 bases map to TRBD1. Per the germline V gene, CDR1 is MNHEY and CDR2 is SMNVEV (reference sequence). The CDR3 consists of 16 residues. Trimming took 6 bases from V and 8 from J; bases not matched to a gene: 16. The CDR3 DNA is TGTGCCAGCAGACCGGGACAGGGAATAACCGAAGTCGAAGCTTTCTTT. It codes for CASRPGQGITEVEAFF.

CDR3 amino acids: CASSPTGWYGNTIYF. CDR3 DNA: TGTGCCAGCTCACCCACAGGGTGGTACGGAAACACCATATATTTT. The chain uses TRBV18 and TRBJ1-3; D possibly corresponds to TRBD1 (6 bases). Germline-derived CDR1 and CDR2 are KGHSH and LQKENI. V was shortened by 3 bases and J by 4 bases, with 13 bases between the two germline ends. This CDR3 comprises 15 residues.

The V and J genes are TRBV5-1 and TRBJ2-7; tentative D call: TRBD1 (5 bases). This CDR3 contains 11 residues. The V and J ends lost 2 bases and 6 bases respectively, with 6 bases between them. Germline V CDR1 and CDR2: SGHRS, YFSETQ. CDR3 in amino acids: CASSLGAEQYF. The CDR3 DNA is TGCGCCAGCAGCTTAGGGGCCGAGCAGTACTTC.

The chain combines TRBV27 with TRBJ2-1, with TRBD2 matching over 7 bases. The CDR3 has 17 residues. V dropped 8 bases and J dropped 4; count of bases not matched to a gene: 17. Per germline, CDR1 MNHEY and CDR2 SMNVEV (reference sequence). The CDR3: CASFRMSLGREYNEQFF. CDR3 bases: TGTGCCAGCTTTAGAATGAGTTTAGGGCGGGAGTACAATGAGCAGTTCTTC.

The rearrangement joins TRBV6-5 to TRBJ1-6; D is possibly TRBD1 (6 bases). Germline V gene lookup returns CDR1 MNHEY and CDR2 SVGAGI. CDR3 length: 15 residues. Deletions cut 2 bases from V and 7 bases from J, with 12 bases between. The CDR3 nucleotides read TGTGCCAGCAGTTACGTGCGGGGGCCGAATTCACCCCTCCACTTT. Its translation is CASSYVRGPNSPLHF.

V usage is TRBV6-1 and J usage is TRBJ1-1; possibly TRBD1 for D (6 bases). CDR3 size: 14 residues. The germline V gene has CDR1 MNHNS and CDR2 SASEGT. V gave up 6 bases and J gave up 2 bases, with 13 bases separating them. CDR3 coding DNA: TGTGCCAGCAGGGGAAGGGGGATCAACACTGAAGCTTTCTTT. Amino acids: CASRGRGINTEAFF.